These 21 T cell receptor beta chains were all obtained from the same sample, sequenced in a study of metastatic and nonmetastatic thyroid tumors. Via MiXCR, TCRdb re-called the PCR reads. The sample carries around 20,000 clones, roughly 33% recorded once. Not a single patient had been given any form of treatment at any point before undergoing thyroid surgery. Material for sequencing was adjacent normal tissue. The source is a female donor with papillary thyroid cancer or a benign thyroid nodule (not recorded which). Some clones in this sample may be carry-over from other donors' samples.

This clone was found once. For the CDR3, the DNA is TGTGCCAGCAGTAGGGACGGGGAAGGTGGATACACCTTC. It yields the protein CASSRDGEGGYTF. The chain uses TRBV6-1 and TRBJ1-2; TRBD1 is a possible D gene (5 bases). Trimming shortened V by 5 bases and J by 11 bases, and 18 bases separated the two germline ends. CDR3 length: 13 amino acids. The germline gives CDR1 MNHNS, CDR2 SASEGT.

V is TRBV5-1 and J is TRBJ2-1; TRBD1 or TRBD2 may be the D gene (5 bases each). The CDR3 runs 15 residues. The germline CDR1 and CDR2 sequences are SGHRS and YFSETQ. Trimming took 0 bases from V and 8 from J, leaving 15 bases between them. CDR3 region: CASSLEPWGGYEQFF. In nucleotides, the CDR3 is TGCGCCAGCAGCTTGGAACCGTGGGGCGGGTATGAGCAGTTCTTC. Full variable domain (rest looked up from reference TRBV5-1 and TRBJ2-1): KAGVTQTPRYLIKTRGQQVTLSCSPISGHRSVSWYQQTPGQGLQFLFEYFSETQRNKGNFPGRFSGRQFSNSRSEMNVSTLELGDSALYLCASSLEPWGGYEQFFGPGTRLTVL.

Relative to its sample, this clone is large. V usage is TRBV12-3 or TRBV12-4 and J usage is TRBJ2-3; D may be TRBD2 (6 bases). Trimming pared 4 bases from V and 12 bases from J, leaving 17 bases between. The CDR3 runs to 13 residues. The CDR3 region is CASSWESGEIQYF. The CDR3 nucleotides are TGTGCCAGCAGTTGGGAATCGGGGGAAATTCAGTATTTT.

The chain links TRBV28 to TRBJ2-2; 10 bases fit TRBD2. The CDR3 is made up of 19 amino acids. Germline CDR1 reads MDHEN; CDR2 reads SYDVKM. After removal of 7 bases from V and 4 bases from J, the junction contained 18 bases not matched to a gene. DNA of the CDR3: TGTGCCAGCACATCCAACTGGCTAGCGGGGGACCGGGGCACCGGGGAGCTGTTTTTT. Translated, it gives CASTSNWLAGDRGTGELFF.

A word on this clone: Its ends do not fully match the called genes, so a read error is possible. CDR3 bases: TGTGCCAGCAGTCTCTACCATGAGCAGTTCTTC. Residues: CASSLYHEQFF. The genes are TRBV6-1 and TRBJ2-1; D is ambiguous. The CDR3 spans 11 residues. Germline loops: CDR1 MNHNS, CDR2 SASEGT.

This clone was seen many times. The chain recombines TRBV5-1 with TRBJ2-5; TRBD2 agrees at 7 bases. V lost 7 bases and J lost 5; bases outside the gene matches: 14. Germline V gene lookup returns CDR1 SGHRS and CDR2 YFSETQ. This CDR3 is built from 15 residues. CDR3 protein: CASCNNPAGGETQYF. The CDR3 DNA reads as TGCGCCAGCTGTAATAATCCCGCCGGGGGGGAGACCCAGTACTTC.

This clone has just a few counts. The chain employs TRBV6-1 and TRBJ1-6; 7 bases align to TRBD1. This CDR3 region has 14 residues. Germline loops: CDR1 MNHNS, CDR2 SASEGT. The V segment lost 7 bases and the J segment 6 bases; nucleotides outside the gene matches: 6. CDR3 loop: CASTLRDSNSPLHF. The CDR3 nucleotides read TGTGCCAGCACTCTCCGGGACAGTAATTCACCCCTCCACTTT.

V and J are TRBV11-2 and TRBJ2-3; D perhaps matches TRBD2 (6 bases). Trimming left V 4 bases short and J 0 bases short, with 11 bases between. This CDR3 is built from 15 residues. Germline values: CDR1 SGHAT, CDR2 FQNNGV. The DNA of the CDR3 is TGTGCCAGCAGCTCGCAGGCGGGAAGCACAGATACGCAGTATTTT. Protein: CASSSQAGSTDTQYF.

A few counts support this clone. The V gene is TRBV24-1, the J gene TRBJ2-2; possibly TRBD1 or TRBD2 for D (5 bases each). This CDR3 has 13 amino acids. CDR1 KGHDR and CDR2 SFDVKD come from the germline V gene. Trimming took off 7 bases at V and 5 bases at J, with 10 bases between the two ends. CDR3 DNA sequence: TGTGCCACCAGCGGGGCGGGTACCGGGGAGCTGTTTTTT. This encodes CATSGAGTGELFF.

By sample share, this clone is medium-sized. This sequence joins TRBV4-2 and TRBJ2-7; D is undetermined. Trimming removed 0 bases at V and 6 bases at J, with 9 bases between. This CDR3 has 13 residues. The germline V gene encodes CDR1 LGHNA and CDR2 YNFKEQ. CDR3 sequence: CASSQDLIREQYF. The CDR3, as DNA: TGTGCCAGCAGCCAAGATCTAATCCGCGAGCAGTACTTC.

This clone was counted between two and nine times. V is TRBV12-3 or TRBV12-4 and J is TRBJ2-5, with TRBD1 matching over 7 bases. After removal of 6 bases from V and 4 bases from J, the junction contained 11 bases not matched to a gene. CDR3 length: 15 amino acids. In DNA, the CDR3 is TGTGCCAGCAGCCCGGGTGAAGGGGGCCGAGAGACCCAGTACTTC. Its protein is CASSPGEGGRETQYF.

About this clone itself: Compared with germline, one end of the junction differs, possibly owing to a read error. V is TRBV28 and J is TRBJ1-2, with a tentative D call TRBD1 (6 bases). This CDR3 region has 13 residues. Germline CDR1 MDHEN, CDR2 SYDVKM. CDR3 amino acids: CARRVQGIYCYTF. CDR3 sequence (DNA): TGTGCCAGGAGAGTACAGGGAATCTATTGCTACACCTTC.

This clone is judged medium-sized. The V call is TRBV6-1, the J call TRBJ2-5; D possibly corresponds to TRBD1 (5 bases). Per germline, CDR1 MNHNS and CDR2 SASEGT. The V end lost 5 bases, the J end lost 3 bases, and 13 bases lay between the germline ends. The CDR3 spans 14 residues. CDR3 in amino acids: CASSTQGGEETQYF. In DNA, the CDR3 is TGTGCCAGCAGTACCCAGGGTGGAGAAGAGACCCAGTACTTC.

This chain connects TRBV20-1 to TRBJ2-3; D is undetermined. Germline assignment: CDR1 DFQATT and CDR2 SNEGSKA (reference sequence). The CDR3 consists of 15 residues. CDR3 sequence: CTLRDSRRFTDTQYF. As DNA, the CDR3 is TGCACCCTAAGGGATTCTCGGAGATTCACAGATACGCAGTATTTT.

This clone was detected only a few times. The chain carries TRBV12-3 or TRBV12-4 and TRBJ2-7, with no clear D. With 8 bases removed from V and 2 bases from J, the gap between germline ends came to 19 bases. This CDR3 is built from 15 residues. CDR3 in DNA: TGTGCCAGCGTGCCTACCCGCACTCGCCCCTACGAGCAGTACTTC. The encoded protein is CASVPTRTRPYEQYF.

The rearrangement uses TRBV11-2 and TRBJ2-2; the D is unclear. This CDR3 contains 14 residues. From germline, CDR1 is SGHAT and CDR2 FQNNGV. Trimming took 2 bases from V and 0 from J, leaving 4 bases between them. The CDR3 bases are TGTGCCAGCAGCTTATCCGCGAACACCGGGGAGCTGTTTTTT. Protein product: CASSLSANTGELFF.

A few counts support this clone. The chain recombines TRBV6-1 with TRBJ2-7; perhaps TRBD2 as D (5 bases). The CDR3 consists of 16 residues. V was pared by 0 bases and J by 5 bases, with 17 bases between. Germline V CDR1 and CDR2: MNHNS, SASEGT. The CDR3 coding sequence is TGTGCCAGCAGTGAAGCGGTATCCCGGAGGAGGCACGAGCAGTACTTC. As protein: CASSEAVSRRRHEQYF.

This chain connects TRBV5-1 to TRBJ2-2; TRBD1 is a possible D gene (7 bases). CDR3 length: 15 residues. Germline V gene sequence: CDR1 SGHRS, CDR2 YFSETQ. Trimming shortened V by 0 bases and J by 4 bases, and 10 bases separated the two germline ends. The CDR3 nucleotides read TGCGCCAGCAGCTTGGGACAGGGAGGCACCGGGGAGCTGTTTTTT. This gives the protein CASSLGQGGTGELFF.

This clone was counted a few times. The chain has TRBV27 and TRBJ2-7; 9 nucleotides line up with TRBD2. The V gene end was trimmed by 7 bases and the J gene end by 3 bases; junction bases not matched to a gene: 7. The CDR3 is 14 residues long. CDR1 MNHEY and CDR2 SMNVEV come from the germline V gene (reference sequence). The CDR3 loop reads CASKVGLAVYEQYF. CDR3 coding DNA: TGTGCCAGCAAGGTGGGACTAGCAGTCTACGAGCAGTACTTC.

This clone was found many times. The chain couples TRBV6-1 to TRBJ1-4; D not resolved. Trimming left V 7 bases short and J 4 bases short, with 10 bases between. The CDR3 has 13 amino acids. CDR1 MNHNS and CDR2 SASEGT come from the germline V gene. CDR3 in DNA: TGTGCCAGCAAGGCAGCTGATAATGAAAAACTGTTTTTT. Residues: CASKAADNEKLFF.

The DNA for the CDR3 is TGTGCCAGCAGTGTCCGAGGAGCGGGAGGGCGAACCGGGGAGCTGTTTTTT. Translating gives CASSVRGAGGRTGELFF. The chain links TRBV2 to TRBJ2-2, with 10 bases aligning to TRBD2. V lost 4 bases, J lost 5 bases, and 10 bases stayed unmatched. The germline V gene has CDR1 SNHLY and CDR2 FYNNEI. The CDR3 contains 17 residues.